This T cell receptor beta chain emerged from a study of blood T cell repertoires in COVID-19. Looking at the study overall: The samples span acute and convalescent COVID-19 from the United States, Italy and Spain.

TCRdb keeps only in-frame clones here, not all; method: immunoSEQ multiplex PCR. The sample consists of about 320,000 clones, roughly 90% of them appearing once. V dropped 6 bases and J dropped 3 bases, with 12 bases sitting between them. The length of the CDR3 is 15 residues. Germline values: CDR1 SGHVS, CDR2 FNYEAQ. The specimen was peripheral blood. This chain connects TRBV7-6 to TRBJ2-6, with D unclear. This receptor was identified in a man aged 18 to 29 who had recovered from COVID-19. CDR3 loop: CASRSELSGANVLTF. The CDR3 coding sequence is TGTGCCAGCAGATCGGAGCTGAGTGGGGCCAACGTCCTGACTTTC.